Listed below are T cell receptor beta chains from one sample, sequenced in a study of STAT5B mutations in CD4+ large granular lymphocyte leukemia. Profiling relied on immunoSEQ multiplex PCR, and the TCRdb table lists in-frame clones only, not all of them. The sample consists of roughly 5,900 clones, over 70% of them appearing once. Specimen: PBMCs. Receptor source: a man older than 75 with CD4+ T-cell large granular lymphocyte leukemia. The conserved cysteine and the conserved F or W are not part of the CDR3 here. Each record gives: V gene, J gene, CDR3 protein.

>TRBV11-2|TRBJ2-7
ASSSPTVSYEQY
>TRBV5-6|TRBJ2-7
ASSLGLARNEQY
>TRBV7-3|TRBJ1-1
ASSLATTGPGAF
>TRBV7-2|TRBJ2-1
ASSLVRGGRGYNEQF
>TRBV9|TRBJ2-7
ASSVNSGTATYEQY
>TRBV10-3|TRBJ2-7
AISEGLTQQPNYEQY
>TRBV27|TRBJ1-4
ASSHTGTNEKLF
>TRBV7-9|TRBJ1-1
ASRAGSEAF
>TRBV9|TRBJ1-2
ASSPSRSGNNT
>TRBV30|TRBJ2-7
AWGSYYEQY
>TRBV29-1|TRBJ2-3
SMGASGGTSTDTQY
>TRBV27|TRBJ1-1
ASSHTGPAF
>TRBV20-1|TRBJ1-6
SGGSPLH
>TRBV27|TRBJ1-5
ASSPQSPVGPQH
>TRBV5-5|TRBJ1-1
ASSLGVQTEAF
>TRBV20-1|TRBJ1-1
SAILNTEAF
>TRBV7-9|TRBJ2-1
ASSAQDGKKF
>TRBV5-6|TRBJ2-1
ASSSRLAGNEQF
>TRBV18|TRBJ1-2
ASSPMGTPYT
>TRBV5-1|TRBJ1-1
ASSLAAYREDTEAF
>TRBV5-6|TRBJ1-2
ASSLVGTHGGYT
>TRBV27|TRBJ1-2
ASSPGRTGPGGYT
>TRBV27|TRBJ2-7
ASSLSSRAPYEQY
>TRBV27|TRBJ2-7
ASTPQEAGLRKQY
>TRBV4-3|NA
ASSPSAGRAYEQY
>TRBV19|TRBJ2-7
ASSIFRGSSYEQY
>TRBV6-1|TRBJ2-7
ASSEPRGGDPYEQY
>TRBV5-1|TRBJ1-4
ASSNFDRVEQANEKLF